A single sample gave rise to the 18 T cell receptor beta chains below, sequenced in a study of shared T cell receptors in the human thymus. Generated by immunoSEQ multiplex PCR, the TCRdb table keeps only in-frame clones and is missing some. The repertoire holds 650,000 to 950,000 clones, with 75% to 90% as singletons. The same specimen was also included in a second study, on human thymus T cells.

Material for sequencing was thymocytes. These receptors came from a girl in the first two years of life with a congenital heart defect.

The chain couples TRBV2 to TRBJ2-6, with TRBD2 matching 8 bases. Germline V gene data show CDR1 as SNHLY and CDR2 as FYNNEI. The V gene end was trimmed by 2 bases and the J gene end by 0 bases; junction bases not matched to a gene: 3. CDR3 length: 17 amino acids. CDR3 protein: CASSEPGLVSGANVLTF. CDR3 nucleotide sequence: TGTGCCAGCAGTGAACCGGGACTAGTCTCTGGGGCCAACGTCCTGACTTTC.

This chain joins TRBV6-1 and TRBJ1-2; TRBD1 aligns across 8 bases. Germline trimming cut 5 bases from V and 3 bases from J; bases unmatched to any gene: 8. The CDR3 has 15 amino acids. The germline gives CDR1 MNHNS, CDR2 SASEGT. For the CDR3, the DNA is TGTGCCAGCAGTAGAGGACAGGGCGAGGACTATGGCTACACCTTC. Translated, it gives CASSRGQGEDYGYTF.

The V and J genes are TRBV28 and TRBJ1-1, with TRBD1 matching 7 bases. CDR1 is MDHEN, CDR2 SYDVKM, per germline. The CDR3 consists of 17 residues. Trimming removed 2 bases from V and 4 bases from J; junction bases left unmatched: 13. The CDR3: CASSLKQGSSWVTEAFF. The CDR3 DNA reads as TGTGCCAGCAGTTTAAAACAGGGGAGTAGTTGGGTCACTGAAGCTTTCTTT.

This clone appeared a single time. This sequence joins TRBV7-7 and TRBJ2-7; 7 bases agree with TRBD2. The CDR3 has 15 amino acids. The germline V gene encodes CDR1 SSHAT and CDR2 FNYEAQ (reference sequence). The trim removed 2 bases at V and 1 base at J, leaving 5 bases unmatched. CDR3 sequence reads: CASSLSPAGSYEQYF. The CDR3 nucleotides are TGTGCCAGCAGCTTATCCCCAGCGGGGTCCTACGAGCAGTACTTC.

The V call is TRBV12-5, the J call TRBJ1-1; no clear D gene. V gave up 3 bases and J gave up 1 base, with 3 bases separating them. The CDR3 contains 12 residues. Germline assignment: CDR1 LGHNT and CDR2 FRNRAP. CDR3 loop: CASGLQNTEAFF. CDR3 nucleotide sequence: TGTGCTAGTGGTTTACAGAACACTGAAGCTTTCTTT.

The chain is built from TRBV7-9 and TRBJ2-7; D not resolved. Looked up from germline, CDR1 is SEHNR and CDR2 is FQNEAQ (reference sequence). With 1 base removed from V and 2 bases from J, the gap between germline ends came to 6 bases. The CDR3 sequence is 13 residues long. CDR3 DNA sequence: TGTGCCAGCAGCTTAGACACAGCCTACGAGCAGTACTTC. This gives the protein CASSLDTAYEQYF.

The chain is built from TRBV6-1 and TRBJ1-5; TRBD1 is a possible D gene (6 bases). This CDR3 has 13 residues. Germline-derived CDR1 and CDR2 are MNHNS and SASEGT. Deletions cut 8 bases from V and 7 bases from J, with 15 bases between. CDR3 bases: TGTGCCAGCCAGGTCACAGGGAGCCAGCCCCAGCATTTT. It is translated as CASQVTGSQPQHF.

The chain is built from TRBV18 and TRBJ2-6, with 8 bases fitting TRBD1. The length of the CDR3 is 15 residues. Per the germline V gene, CDR1 is KGHSH and CDR2 is LQKENI. The V segment lost 6 bases and the J segment 2 bases; nucleotides outside the gene matches: 3. CDR3 sequence reads: CASSKQGAGANVLTF. The CDR3 DNA sequence: TGTGCCAGCTCTAAACAGGGGGCTGGGGCCAACGTCCTGACTTTC.

V gene TRBV6-7 combines with J gene TRBJ2-5, with 13 bases that match TRBD2. TRBV6-7 has ORF status, its function being uncertain. V dropped 0 bases and J dropped 2; count of bases not matched to a gene: 9. The CDR3 loop spans 19 amino acids. For the CDR3, the DNA is TGTGCCAGCAGTTACTCGAAAATCGGGACTAGCGGGGAACAAGAGACCCAGTACTTC. Residues: CASSYSKIGTSGEQETQYF.

J is TRBJ1-2 and V is TRBV19; D might be TRBD1 (6 bases). The CDR3 covers 18 residues. Germline assignment: CDR1 LNHDA and CDR2 SQIVND (reference sequence). Between the trimmed V and J ends, which lost 4 bases and 2 bases, there was a span of 23 bases. In DNA form, the CDR3 reads TGTGCCAGTAGTAAAATGTTGGCCAGGGGCAGGGCGAACTATGGCTACACCTTC. It translates to CASSKMLARGRANYGYTF.

This rearrangement joins TRBV9 to TRBJ2-1; possible D gene TRBD2, 6 bases. V was shortened by 3 bases and J by 7 bases, with 17 bases between the two germline ends. In germline, CDR1 is SGDLS, CDR2 YYNGEE. The length of the CDR3 is 15 residues. For the CDR3, the DNA is TGTGCCAGCAGCGAGACCTCAGGGACTCGTAATGAGCAGTTCTTC. This codes for CASSETSGTRNEQFF.

The V call is TRBV5-1, the J call TRBJ2-4; D remains ambiguous. Germline lookup yields CDR1 SGHRS and CDR2 YFSETQ. V shed 0 bases and J shed 0 bases, with 7 bases lying between them. This CDR3 region has 15 residues. The CDR3 spells CASSLDSIAKNIQYF. The CDR3 DNA reads as TGCGCCAGCAGCTTGGACAGTATAGCCAAAAACATTCAGTACTTC.

This sequence joins TRBV7-2 and TRBJ2-3; D not resolved. The CDR3 consists of 15 residues. CDR1 is SGHTA and CDR2 is FQGNSA in the germline V gene. Trimming removed 2 bases at V and 3 bases at J, with 12 bases between. The CDR3 loop is CASSLKWQITDTQYF. DNA of the CDR3: TGTGCCAGCAGCTTAAAATGGCAGATTACAGATACGCAGTATTTT. The variable domain in full, with the rest retrieved from reference TRBV7-2 and TRBJ2-3, is GAGVSQSPSNKVTEKGKDVELRCDPISGHTALYWYRQSLGQGLEFLIYFQGNSAPDKSGLPSDRFSAERTGGSVSTLTIQRTQQEDSAVYLCASSLKWQITDTQYFGPGTRLTVL.

The chain couples TRBV29-1 to TRBJ1-4; the match to TRBD1 covers 7 bases. Germline lookup yields CDR1 SQVTM and CDR2 ANQGSEA. The V gene end was trimmed by 4 bases and the J gene end by 4 bases; junction bases not matched to a gene: 12. This CDR3 region has 16 residues. CDR3 protein: CSVAPNEGAGNEKLFF. The DNA for the CDR3 is TGCAGCGTTGCACCGAACGAGGGGGCGGGTAATGAAAAACTGTTTTTT. The full variable domain, with the rest looked up from reference TRBV29-1 and TRBJ1-4, is SAVISQKPSRDICQRGTSLTIQCQVDSQVTMMFWYRQQPGQSLTLIATANQGSEATYESGFVIDKFPISRPNLTFSTLTVSNMSPEDSSIYLCSVAPNEGAGNEKLFFGSGTQLSVL.

The chain joins TRBV2 to TRBJ1-2, with D perhaps matching TRBD1 (5 bases). The CDR3 sequence is 14 residues long. Trimming cost V 8 bases and J 1 base, with 14 bases left between them. CDR1 is SNHLY, CDR2 FYNNEI, per germline. The CDR3 is CASQRQTVNYGYTF. CDR3 bases: TGTGCCAGCCAGAGACAGACGGTTAACTATGGCTACACCTTC.

V and J are TRBV11-2 and TRBJ2-3; no reliable D call. Deletions cut 5 bases from V and 0 bases from J, with 3 bases between. Germline-derived CDR1 and CDR2 are SGHAT and FQNNGV. The CDR3 consists of 12 residues. The CDR3 loop is CASSPSTDTQYF. CDR3 nucleotides: TGTGCCAGCAGCCCGAGCACAGATACGCAGTATTTT.

V and J are TRBV19 and TRBJ1-2; the D is unclear. From germline, CDR1 is LNHDA and CDR2 SQIVND (reference sequence). The CDR3 contains 12 residues. V was shortened by 7 bases and J by 2 bases, with 8 bases between the two germline ends. CDR3 protein: CASMAQNYGYTF. In DNA, the CDR3 is TGTGCCAGTATGGCCCAGAACTATGGCTACACCTTC.

The CDR3 DNA sequence: TGCGCCAGTTCGGGGAATGGGGCCAACGTCCTGACTTTC. Translating it yields CASSGNGANVLTF. The genes are TRBV5-1 and TRBJ2-6; weak D call: TRBD2 (5 bases). Germline values: CDR1 SGHRS, CDR2 YFSETQ. The CDR3 extends over 13 amino acids. Deletions cut 8 bases from V and 3 bases from J, with 9 bases between.